These 24 T cell receptor beta chains were sequenced from one sample in a study of T cells in localized non-small cell lung cancer. Sequencing was performed with immunoSEQ multiplex PCR; in TCRdb, only in-frame clones are kept and a portion is missing. The sample yields fewer than 3,000 clones, about 31% seen once. The sample consisted of lung tumor tissue, taken before any cancer treatment. These receptors all stem from a man aged 40-75 years with stage II lung adenocarcinoma.

This rearrangement joins TRBV11-3 to TRBJ1-1, with TRBD1 identical over 8 bases. The length of the CDR3 is 15 residues. Germline CDR1 and CDR2: SGHNT and YENEEA. J was trimmed by 7 bases and V by 3 bases; bases with no gene match: 10. For the CDR3, the DNA is TGTGCCAGCAGCTTCTACGGACAGGGCCGGTATGAAGCTTTCTTT. Its translation is CASSFYGQGRYEAFF.

This rearrangement joins TRBV19 to TRBJ2-6, with 11 bases lining up with TRBD1. V lost 1 base to trimming and J lost 0 bases; unmatched junction nucleotides: 11. The CDR3 is made up of 21 amino acids. Germline V gene data show CDR1 as LNHDA and CDR2 as SQIVND (reference sequence). DNA for the CDR3: TGTGCCAGTAGTATAGCGAGGACAGGGGGCGCCGGGACCTCTGGGGCCAACGTCCTGACTTTC. As protein: CASSIARTGGAGTSGANVLTF.

This chain joins TRBV9 and TRBJ2-1, with 13 nucleotides matching TRBD2. The length of the CDR3 is 18 residues. Per the germline V gene, CDR1 is SGDLS and CDR2 is YYNGEE. J gave up 6 bases and V 2 bases, and 11 bases lay outside the gene matches. CDR3: CASSVGTSGVETFNEQFF. The DNA for the CDR3 is TGTGCCAGCAGCGTTGGGACTAGCGGGGTGGAAACATTCAATGAGCAGTTCTTC.

The genes are TRBV6-8 and TRBJ2-5, with 7 positions matching TRBD1. V shed 5 bases, J shed 4 bases, and the junction held 7 bases outside the gene matches. Germline V gene lookup returns CDR1 MNHGY and CDR2 SAAAGT. The CDR3 totals 14 residues. The CDR3 spells CASSVKGGLETQYF. The CDR3 bases are TGTGCCAGCAGTGTAAAAGGGGGCCTAGAGACCCAGTACTTC.

This clone was found a few times. The chain couples TRBV6-8 to TRBJ2-1, with D perhaps TRBD2 (5 bases). CDR3 size: 15 residues. Trimming left V 0 bases short and J 5 bases short, with 11 bases between. CDR1 and CDR2 (germline): MNHGY, SAAAGT. The CDR3 sequence: CASSYSIRGDNEQFF. CDR3 DNA: TGTGCCAGCAGTTACTCGATACGGGGAGACAATGAGCAGTTCTTC.

The chain recombines TRBV14 with TRBJ2-5; no clear D. CDR1 SGHDN and CDR2 FVKESK come from the germline V gene. The germline V and J ends were trimmed by 0 bases and 2 bases, with 4 bases remaining between them. This CDR3 contains 13 residues. Here the CDR3 DNA reads TGTGCCAGCAGCCAAGAACTACAAGAGACCCAGTACTTC. Amino acids: CASSQELQETQYF.

The chain carries TRBV19 and TRBJ1-6; D ambiguous. The CDR3 is 18 residues long. Trimming cost V 3 bases and J 7 bases, with 22 bases left between them. Per the germline V gene, CDR1 is LNHDA and CDR2 is SQIVND (reference sequence). The CDR3 loop is CASSMGSQLWGSNSPLHF. For the CDR3, the DNA is TGTGCCAGTAGTATGGGAAGTCAGTTATGGGGATCAAATTCACCCCTCCACTTT.

This chain joins TRBV25-1 and TRBJ1-2; D is possibly TRBD1 (6 bases). This CDR3 is 13 amino acids long. Trimming shortened V by 7 bases and J by 4 bases, and 13 bases separated the two germline ends. The germline V gene encodes CDR1 MGHDK and CDR2 SYGVNS. The DNA for the CDR3 is TGTGCCAGCAAACAGGGAGAGGGCTATGGCTACACCTTC. As protein: CASKQGEGYGYTF.

The CDR3 region is CASFGQSRENTEAFF. The CDR3 DNA sequence: TGTGCCAGTTTTGGCCAAAGTAGGGAGAACACTGAAGCTTTCTTT. The chain carries TRBV19 and TRBJ1-1, with D hard to call. V was trimmed by 8 bases and J by 1 base, leaving 17 bases between them. The germline V gene encodes CDR1 LNHDA and CDR2 SQIVND (reference sequence). The CDR3 extends over 15 amino acids.

The chain couples TRBV15 to TRBJ1-1; tentative D call: TRBD1 (6 bases). CDR3 length equals 16 residues. CDR1 and CDR2 (germline): LNHNV, YYDKDF (reference sequence). The germline V and J ends were trimmed by 1 base and 0 bases, with 12 bases remaining between them. The CDR3 protein is CATSRGYGQLNTEAFF. CDR3 DNA sequence: TGTGCCACCAGCAGAGGGTACGGACAGCTGAACACTGAAGCTTTCTTT.

For this clone: Germline and junction disagree at one end, which may indicate a read error. The gene calls are TRBV4-1 and TRBJ1-2; no definite D call. Germline lookup yields CDR1 MGHRA and CDR2 YSYEKL. This CDR3 comprises 16 residues. The CDR3 nucleotides read TGCGCCAGCACCCAAACCCACTCTTCGTCTAACTATGGCTACACCTTC. This sequence encodes CASTQTHSSSNYGYTF.

This clone is deemed medium-sized. The chain employs TRBV11-3 and TRBJ1-1; no definite D call. Germline lookup yields CDR1 SGHNT and CDR2 YENEEA. CDR3 size: 15 residues. V was clipped by 4 bases and J by 1 base, with 13 bases between them. The CDR3 sequence is CASSSDPLRNTEAFF. For the CDR3, the DNA is TGTGCCAGCAGCTCCGACCCCCTCCGGAACACTGAAGCTTTCTTT.

This clone came up a few times. The chain carries TRBV6-8 and TRBJ2-7; D tentatively reads TRBD1 or TRBD2 (5 bases each). V shed 0 bases and J shed 3 bases, with 6 bases lying between them. Germline V CDR1 and CDR2: MNHGY, SAAAGT. This CDR3 region has 13 residues. DNA for the CDR3: TGTGCCAGCAGTTACTCGAGGGGCTACGAGCAGTACTTC. As protein: CASSYSRGYEQYF.

This clone has just a few counts. This chain links TRBV4-1 with TRBJ2-2; 7 bases are a match to TRBD1. CDR1 and CDR2 from the germline V gene are MGHRA and YSYEKL. The length of the CDR3 is 17 residues. Germline trimming cut 0 bases from V and 4 bases from J; bases unmatched to any gene: 8. The CDR3 protein is CASSQDQGDLLTGELFF. CDR3 bases: TGCGCCAGCAGCCAAGATCAGGGGGACCTACTCACCGGGGAGCTGTTTTTT.

DNA of the CDR3: TGTGCCAGCAGTGGCTTGGGGAGGAGCTCTGGAAACACCATATATTTT. Amino acid sequence: CASSGLGRSSGNTIYF. This rearrangement joins TRBV28 to TRBJ1-3, with no clear D. CDR3 size: 16 residues. The germline V gene encodes CDR1 MDHEN and CDR2 SYDVKM. Trimming took off 5 bases at V and 0 bases at J, with 14 bases between the two ends.

The chain couples TRBV6-8 to TRBJ1-3, with D maybe TRBD1 (5 bases). V shed 10 bases and J shed 0 bases, with 22 bases lying between them. Per the germline V gene, CDR1 is MNHGY and CDR2 is SAAAGT. The CDR3 is 17 amino acids. CDR3 sequence (DNA): TGTGCCACCCAAGCCCGCCCTGGGACCCACTCTGGAAACACCATATATTTT. It specifies CATQARPGTHSGNTIYF.

This clone counts as medium-sized (0.01 to 0.1%). The rearrangement uses TRBV6-8 and TRBJ1-6; D perhaps matches TRBD1 (5 bases). This CDR3 comprises 15 residues. Germline CDR1 and CDR2: MNHGY and SAAAGT. Trimming took 4 bases from V and 7 from J, leaving 14 bases between them. This chain's CDR3 is CASSWGLELNSPLHF. The CDR3 nucleotides read TGTGCCAGCAGTTGGGGACTGGAACTGAATTCACCCCTCCACTTT.

This chain uses TRBV30 with TRBJ1-6; D possibly corresponds to TRBD1 (5 bases). V was cut by 0 bases and J by 10 bases, with 22 bases left in between. The length of the CDR3 is 17 residues. Per the germline V gene, CDR1 is GTSNPN and CDR2 is SVGIG (reference sequence). Here the CDR3 DNA reads TGTGCCTGGAGTGTACCAACGGGACTCCGAACCCAGTCACCCCTCCACTTT. It specifies CAWSVPTGLRTQSPLHF.

This clone was detected a few times. J is TRBJ2-7 and V is TRBV10-2; 11 bases line up with TRBD2. CDR3 length equals 15 residues. With 0 bases clipped from V and 5 bases from J, the junction kept 3 bases outside the gene matches. From germline, CDR1 is WSHSY and CDR2 SAAADI. The CDR3, as DNA: TGCGCCAGCAGTGAGTCTAGCGGGGGGGGCGACGAGCAGTACTTC. Its translation is CASSESSGGGDEQYF.

The chain carries TRBV6-8 and TRBJ1-2, with unresolved D. V gave up 7 bases and J gave up 2 bases, with 8 bases separating them. The germline V gene has CDR1 MNHGY and CDR2 SAAAGT. The CDR3 has 12 residues. CDR3 nucleotides: TGTGCCAGCAAGGAGCGAAACTATGGCTACACCTTC. Its protein product is CASKERNYGYTF.

This clone was detected only once. J is TRBJ1-6 and V is TRBV5-1; possible D gene TRBD1, 6 bases. The CDR3 length is 15 residues. The germline V gene has CDR1 SGHRS and CDR2 YFSETQ. Trimming cost V 0 bases and J 8 bases, with 12 bases left between them. The CDR3 DNA is TGCGCCAGCAGCTTGGGACAGGATGATGATTCACCCCTCCACTTT. Protein sequence: CASSLGQDDDSPLHF. Complete variable domain (other parts from reference TRBV5-1 and TRBJ1-6): KAGVTQTPRYLIKTRGQQVTLSCSPISGHRSVSWYQQTPGQGLQFLFEYFSETQRNKGNFPGRFSGRQFSNSRSEMNVSTLELGDSALYLCASSLGQDDDSPLHFGNGTRLTVT.

The V and J genes are TRBV18 and TRBJ1-4, with a tentative D call TRBD1 (6 bases). The CDR3 covers 12 residues. CDR1 and CDR2 (germline): KGHSH, LQKENI. Between the trimmed V and J ends, which lost 1 base and 13 bases, there was a span of 10 bases. The CDR3 bases are TGTGCCAGCTCACCACAGGACAGCCCACTGTTTTTT. Its protein is CASSPQDSPLFF.

Within the sample, this clone is medium-sized. The chain links TRBV28 to TRBJ1-1; D is perhaps TRBD1 (6 bases). The CDR3 has 13 amino acids. Deletions cut 6 bases from V and 1 base from J, with 9 bases between. CDR1 is MDHEN and CDR2 is SYDVKM in the germline V gene. The CDR3, as DNA: TGTGCCAGCAGGGGGGGCGCGAACACTGAAGCTTTCTTT. Amino acids: CASRGGANTEAFF.

This clone is classed as medium-sized (0.01 to 0.1%). The chain is built from TRBV11-3 and TRBJ1-1, with D uncertain. The CDR3 runs 15 residues. V lost 0 bases to trimming and J lost 1 base, with 9 bases between them. Germline CDR1 reads SGHNT; CDR2 reads YENEEA. Here the CDR3 reads CASSLEGIGNTEAFF. In DNA form, the CDR3 reads TGTGCCAGCAGCTTAGAGGGGATTGGGAACACTGAAGCTTTCTTT.